The clone carrying this T cell receptor beta chain was recorded at least ten times. Its matching antigen is unknown. Axillary draining lymph nodes of breast cancer patients supplied the node samples. This specimen belongs to a study of breast tumors, draining lymph nodes, adjacent tissues. MiXCR, applied by TCRdb to the multiplex PCR reads, yields one record per CDR3 protein. This table has approximately 230,000 distinct CDR3 sequences, 34% appearing once. CDR3 size: 14 residues. In germline, CDR1 is SNHLY, CDR2 FYNNEI. V gave up 7 bases and J gave up 2 bases, with 9 bases separating them. Study conclusions and caveats: Tumor and nontumor repertoires were significantly more similar in luminal-like than in basal-like breast cancer. Tumor T cell lymph node origin was a supported hypothesis, not proven. Tumor TCR diversity was below lymph nodes but above nontumor tissue.

Sequencing input: axillary lymph node tissue. The TCR comes from a female donor with breast cancer. Some clones in this sample may be carry-over from other donors' samples. The J gene is TRBJ1-6, the V gene TRBV2; D gene ambiguous. The CDR3 DNA is TGTGCCAGCAACCGCATGGCCTATAATTCACCCCTCCACTTT. Translated, it gives CASNRMAYNSPLHF. The full variable domain, completed using reference TRBV2 and TRBJ1-6, is EPEVTQTPSHQVTQMGQEVILRCVPISNHLYFYWYRQILGQKVEFLVSFYNNEISEKSEIFDDQFSVERPDGSNFTLKIRSTKLEDSAMYFCASNRMAYNSPLHFGNGTRLTVT.